This entry is about one TCR beta chain. This clonotype was seen more than once but under ten times. No cognate antigen has been identified for it. Base-call qualities are not available, and no considerably larger clone is one nucleotide away. The germline V and J ends show losses of 5 bases and 3 bases respectively, and no gene match explains 5 bases of the junction. Per the germline V gene (reference sequence), MNHEY is the CDR1 and SMNVEV is the CDR2. The CDR3 covers 14 residues, taking in both the cysteine and the phenylalanine. Only CDR3 DNA remains: 42 bases, in frame from the first base. In the ophthalmopathy patients, disease was moderately to severely active, with a Clinical Activity Score of 3 or more, a NOSPECS grade of 4 or more, and a duration of less than 3 months. Patients with uncontrolled infections, other autoimmune diseases, pregnancy or lactation were excluded. Diagnoses were established on the basis of clinical symptoms, serum thyroxine and TRAb, thyroid ultrasound, and orbital computed tomography. Ficoll-Paque density gradient centrifugation was used to isolate PBMCs from around 10 ml of fresh peripheral blood. Total RNA was extracted with Trizol reagent, and quality was checked on an Agilent 2100 Bioanalyzer.

This record comes from a study of T cells in Graves' hyperthyroidism and ophthalmopathy (dated by TCRdb to between 2017 and 2020). Context from the whole study: Peripheral blood was sampled at the time of initial diagnosis, prior to any treatment. A discovery cohort of about a hundred patients, roughly 40 with Graves' ophthalmopathy and approximately 57 with stable Graves' hyperthyroidism, was used to find distinguishing TCR V-J signatures. Prospective prediction of ophthalmopathy was tested in an independent validation cohort of 18 to 20 hyperthyroidism patients and 15 to 17 patients who later progressed to ophthalmopathy. For training and testing, the 80 to 100 patients in the discovery cohort were randomly divided in a 7:3 ratio. In several Graves' hyperthyroidism patients, the study also compared T-cell repertoires from thyroid tissue with T-cell repertoires from blood. After sampling, hyperthyroidism patients received methimazole starting at 30 mg daily, and ophthalmopathy patients received high-dose intravenous methylprednisolone. According to the paper, TCR Vbeta CDR3 sequencing was carried out on some 140 peripheral blood samples, which came from some 41 ophthalmopathy, 75 to 80 hyperthyroidism and around 17 progressor patients.

Study-wide findings and limitations: Ophthalmopathy was separated from stable hyperthyroidism by a 13 V-J signature model, with over 85% sensitivity and roughly 84% specificity obtained in cross-validation and 80%/75% obtained in testing. Blood samples also contained most of the expanded thyroid clonotypes (frequency above 0.001), which suggests that blood repertoires may reflect thyroid immune responses. In validation, progression to ophthalmopathy was predicted by the model with roughly 71% sensitivity and roughly 72% specificity, a median of approximately 6.5 months before onset. Sample size was not statistically predetermined, and blinding of investigators to group allocation was not performed.

Amplification of TCR beta CDR3 regions was carried out from RNA transcripts. A first-round RT-PCR of the TCR CDR3 used the HTBI primer set with the Qiagen OneStep RT-PCR kit. A second multiplex PCR round built the libraries, followed by size selection and purification. Paired-end sequencing of the libraries was performed with 100 bp reads on an Illumina HiSeq2000. Regarding the original processing steps: Raw data were processed with SOAPnuke, discarding reads with adapters, uncalled bases, mean Phred below 15, or no exact constant-primer or identifier match. High-quality paired reads were merged using COPE v1.2.5, and each unique nucleotide sequence was defined as a clonotype. MiTCR v1.1 was used to align the clonotypes against IMGT TRBV, TRBD and TRBJ reference segments. Analysis was restricted to V-J combinations with a frequency above 0.0001, which covered about 99% of repertoires. The TCS score was defined as the ratio of F50 (clonal expansion) to E x V (chaos), calculated using BLOSUM62-based TCRdist between CDR3 peptides within each V-J. Welch's t-statistics and random forest reduced fewer than 550 V-J features to 10 to 15, which were used in a naive Bayes classifier (R e1071). TCRdb ran its own pipeline on the public reads, namely fastp trimming at Q25 and MiXCR clone calling, and kept in-frame beta chains. Records with the same CDR3 protein are collapsed into one entry carrying the most frequent genes and DNA. Clone size and V and J calls follow TCRdb, not the original study. The sample contains about 640,000 distinct CDR3 sequences, 20% of them found a single time. 34% of the sample is held by the ten biggest clonotypes.

What was sequenced was blood. The source is a man between 25 and 39 years old with Graves' ophthalmopathy. The chain is encoded by TRBV27 joined to TRBJ2-7, with 9 central nucleotides matching TRBD1. The CDR3 sequence is CASSGGTGIYEQYF. In nucleotide form, the sequence is TGTGCCAGCAGTGGCGGGACAGGGATCTACGAGCAGTACTTC.